The 24 T cell receptor beta chains given below trace back to one sample, sequenced in a study of lymphopenia after photon versus proton radiotherapy. TCRdb's table, derived via immunoSEQ multiplex PCR, lists solely in-frame clones and lacks some. The data hold approximately 29,000 clones, with roughly 84% observed a single time. Sequencing used peripheral blood, obtained from a patient treated with proton-based radiotherapy. The receptor set was obtained from a woman between 65 and 79 years old with pancreatic cancer.

J is TRBJ2-3 and V is TRBV27; D not resolved. Trimming stripped 8 bases from V and 0 bases from J, with 9 bases between. The CDR3 loop spans 13 amino acids. CDR1 and CDR2 (germline): MNHEY, SMNVEV (reference sequence). In DNA, the CDR3 is TGTGCCAGCCGGAGACAAAGCACAGATACGCAGTATTTT. Its protein product is CASRRQSTDTQYF.

CDR3 sequence (DNA): TGTGCCAGAAGCTCTTGGCTAGCGGGAGACGGAACAGATACGCAGTATTTT. It is translated as CARSSWLAGDGTDTQYF. The chain recombines TRBV5-3 with TRBJ2-3; TRBD2 agrees at 10 bases. TRBV5-3 is flagged as an ORF with uncertain function. J was trimmed by 3 bases and V by 3 bases; bases with no gene match: 10. CDR3 length equals 17 residues.

The chain uses TRBV6-5 and TRBJ2-7; 8 bases match TRBD1. Germline CDR1 reads MNHEY; CDR2 reads SVGAGI. The V and J ends lost 0 bases and 0 bases, in that order; junction bases with no gene match: 4. The CDR3 is 16 residues long. The CDR3 protein is CASSYSRTGSSYEQYF. The CDR3 coding sequence is TGTGCCAGCAGTTACTCCAGGACAGGGAGCTCCTACGAGCAGTACTTC.

The J gene is TRBJ2-7, the V gene TRBV28; no clear D gene. Germline assignment: CDR1 MDHEN and CDR2 SYDVKM. This CDR3 is built from 14 residues. Trimming took off 1 base at V and 5 bases at J, with 12 bases between the two ends. The CDR3 is CASSLSSLPHEQYF. The CDR3 DNA reads as TGTGCCAGCAGTTTATCGTCCTTGCCCCACGAGCAGTACTTC.

This chain uses TRBV28 with TRBJ2-3; TRBD2 is a possible D gene (6 bases). The V and J ends lost 11 bases and 2 bases respectively, with 11 bases between them. Germline V CDR1 and CDR2: MDHEN, SYDVKM. This CDR3 comprises 12 residues. DNA of the CDR3: TGTGCCTCTGGGACTCTCACAGATACGCAGTATTTT. Encoded protein: CASGTLTDTQYF.

This chain connects TRBV19 to TRBJ2-1, with D perhaps TRBD1 or TRBD2 (5 bases each). V was pared by 5 bases and J by 0 bases, with 11 bases between. Germline-derived CDR1 and CDR2 are LNHDA and SQIVND (reference sequence). The CDR3 extends over 15 amino acids. This CDR3 is CASSVTGTSYNEQFF. The CDR3 bases are TGTGCCAGTAGTGTAACCGGGACCTCCTACAATGAGCAGTTCTTC.

The genes are TRBV19 and TRBJ1-1, with D perhaps matching TRBD1 (5 bases). Trimming cost V 7 bases and J 7 bases, with 19 bases left between them. Germline CDR1 is LNHDA and CDR2 is SQIVND (reference sequence). The CDR3 spans 14 residues. CDR3 in amino acids: CASKLIGGSIEAFF. Written as DNA, the CDR3 is TGTGCCAGTAAATTAATCGGGGGGAGTATTGAAGCTTTCTTT.

This clone turned up a few times. V gene TRBV19 combines with J gene TRBJ1-4, with D hard to call. Germline V lookup: CDR1 LNHDA, CDR2 SQIVND (reference sequence). The CDR3 is 14 residues long. V was cut by 7 bases and J by 1 base, with 10 bases left in between. The CDR3 here is CASISTETNEKLFF. Here the CDR3 DNA reads TGTGCCAGTATATCCACTGAAACTAATGAAAAACTGTTTTTT.

J is TRBJ2-7 and V is TRBV5-4; TRBD2 agrees at 9 bases. Germline V CDR1 and CDR2: SGHNT, YYREEE (reference sequence). Unmatched junction bases numbered 3, after V lost 2 bases and J lost 0 bases. This CDR3 region has 15 residues. The CDR3: CASSFSGSSSYEQYF. The DNA for the CDR3 is TGTGCCAGCAGCTTTAGCGGGAGTTCCTCCTACGAGCAGTACTTC.

J is TRBJ2-5 and V is TRBV27; D gene unclear. Trimming pared 4 bases from V and 0 bases from J, leaving 18 bases between. Germline V gives CDR1 MNHEY, CDR2 SMNVEV (reference sequence). CDR3 size: 17 residues. CDR3 coding DNA: TGTGCCAGCAGTTCCCATAAAGTCGCGGTTTACCAAGAGACCCAGTACTTC. It encodes CASSSHKVAVYQETQYF.

The rearrangement joins TRBV7-2 to TRBJ1-3; a weak D match, TRBD1 (5 bases). The CDR3 spans 13 residues. V lost 6 bases to trimming and J lost 2 bases, with 8 bases between them. Germline assignment: CDR1 SGHTA and CDR2 FQGNSA. The CDR3 DNA reads as TGTGCCAGCAGGCAGGGTACTGGAAACACCATATATTTT. This sequence encodes CASRQGTGNTIYF.

The V and J genes are TRBV28 and TRBJ2-1; 7 bases are shared with TRBD1. Germline V CDR1 and CDR2: MDHEN, SYDVKM. Trimming cost V 7 bases and J 0 bases; bases outside gene matches: 3. This CDR3 spans 14 amino acids. The CDR3: CASNGDSSYNEQFF. The CDR3, as DNA: TGTGCCAGCAACGGGGACAGCTCCTACAATGAGCAGTTCTTC.

The chain carries TRBV6-5 and TRBJ2-7; D is unclear. Germline CDR1 reads MNHEY; CDR2 reads SVGAGI. This CDR3 is 12 amino acids long. V was trimmed by 10 bases and J by 2 bases, leaving 12 bases between them. The CDR3 DNA reads TGTGCCACGGCCCAGTCCCCCTACGAGCAGTACTTC. Amino acids: CATAQSPYEQYF.

This chain joins TRBV6-5 and TRBJ2-2, with 10 nucleotides matching TRBD2. Per germline, CDR1 MNHEY and CDR2 SVGAGI. The CDR3 has 15 amino acids. V trimming: 6 bases; J trimming: 6 bases; junction bases outside the gene matches: 7. CDR3 nucleotides: TGTGCCAGCAGCCCGGGACTAGCGAGGTCCGGGGAGCTGTTTTTT. It translates to CASSPGLARSGELFF.

This clone was seen more than once but under ten times. The V gene is TRBV27, the J gene TRBJ1-2; no definite D call. V shed 6 bases and J shed 8 bases, with 22 bases lying between them. CDR3 length: 15 residues. Germline lookup yields CDR1 MNHEY and CDR2 SMNVEV (reference sequence). CDR3 loop: CASRSAPTGGGGYTF. The CDR3 nucleotides are TGTGCCAGCAGATCAGCACCTACGGGTGGAGGCGGCTACACCTTC.

The chain has TRBV11-1 and TRBJ2-3; D assignment may be TRBD1 or TRBD2 (5 bases each). This CDR3 is 14 amino acids long. Germline CDR1 and CDR2: SGHAT and FQDESV (reference sequence). V lost 6 bases and J lost 5, with 15 bases in between. The CDR3, as DNA: TGTGCCAGCAGGTTCCGAGGGGCAGGAGATACGCAGTATTTT. It is translated as CASRFRGAGDTQYF.

This chain links TRBV7-6 with TRBJ2-1, with D perhaps given as TRBD1 or TRBD2 (5 bases each). CDR3 length equals 15 residues. Trimming left V 4 bases short and J 0 bases short, with 10 bases between. CDR1 is SGHVS and CDR2 is FNYEAQ in the germline V gene. As DNA, the CDR3 is TGTGCCAGCAGCTCCGGGACCGACTCCTACAATGAGCAGTTCTTC. This translates into CASSSGTDSYNEQFF.

The chain combines TRBV7-2 with TRBJ1-5, with 8 positions matching TRBD1. The CDR3 spans 18 residues. Unmatched junction bases numbered 12, after V lost 5 bases and J lost 0 bases. From germline, CDR1 is SGHTA and CDR2 FQGNSA. This chain's CDR3 is CASSPRLAGGYSNQPQHF. CDR3 nucleotide sequence: TGTGCCAGCAGCCCGCGGCTGGCAGGGGGCTATAGCAATCAGCCCCAGCATTTT. Based on the CDR3 plus reference TRBV7-2 and TRBJ1-5, the full variable domain is GAGVSQSPSNKVTEKGKDVELRCDPISGHTALYWYRQSLGQGLEFLIYFQGNSAPDKSGLPSDRFSAERTGGSVSTLTIQRTQQEDSAVYLCASSPRLAGGYSNQPQHFGDGTRLSIL.

The chain uses TRBV28 and TRBJ1-4; 8 nucleotides agree with TRBD1. CDR3 size: 17 residues. Germline V gene sequence: CDR1 MDHEN, CDR2 SYDVKM. With V trimmed by 4 bases and J by 3 bases, 10 bases remained unmatched. CDR3 region: CASSSRTGRWSNEKLFF. The CDR3 nucleotides are TGTGCCAGCAGTTCGCGGACAGGGAGATGGTCTAATGAAAAACTGTTTTTT.

The chain links TRBV5-1 to TRBJ1-2; D is possibly TRBD1 (6 bases). CDR1 and CDR2 from the germline V gene are SGHRS and YFSETQ. Trimming shortened V by 5 bases and J by 3 bases, and 8 bases separated the two germline ends. The CDR3 is 12 amino acids. CDR3 DNA: TGCGCCAGCAGTTCAGGGGACTATGGCTACACCTTC. Protein product: CASSSGDYGYTF.

This sequence joins TRBV11-3 and TRBJ2-3; D is ambiguous. In germline, CDR1 is SGHNT, CDR2 YENEEA. With 3 bases removed from V and 3 bases from J, the gap between germline ends came to 7 bases. The CDR3 loop spans 13 amino acids. CDR3 nucleotide sequence: TGTGCCAGCAGCTTTCGTATGACAGATACGCAGTATTTT. This translates into CASSFRMTDTQYF.

The chain combines TRBV14 with TRBJ2-7; the match to TRBD1 covers 7 bases. Looked up from germline, CDR1 is SGHDN and CDR2 is FVKESK. This CDR3 spans 15 amino acids. V shed 4 bases and J 0 bases; nucleotides not matched to a gene: 6. The CDR3 DNA reads TGTGCCAGCAGCCGGATGGGACAGTCCTCCTACGAGCAGTACTTC. It encodes CASSRMGQSSYEQYF.

The chain recombines TRBV28 with TRBJ2-1; 9 nucleotides line up with TRBD1. There are 15 residues in the CDR3. V lost 6 bases and J lost 9; bases outside the gene matches: 12. Germline CDR1 MDHEN, CDR2 SYDVKM. The CDR3 reads CASSPSTQGAREQFF. The CDR3 DNA sequence: TGTGCCAGCAGCCCATCCACACAGGGGGCACGTGAGCAGTTCTTC.

The CDR3 DNA reads TGTGCCAGCGTCATAAACACTGAAGCTTTCTTT. The encoded protein is CASVINTEAFF. The V call is TRBV28, the J call TRBJ1-1; D unresolved. Germline lookup yields CDR1 MDHEN and CDR2 SYDVKM. V gave up 8 bases and J gave up 2 bases, with 6 bases separating them. CDR3 length equals 11 residues.